This note documents a single TCR beta chain sequence. Different DNA sequences within this sample yield the same CDR3. This entry belongs to a study of blood T cell repertoires in COVID-19. Some clones are missing from TCRdb's copy, which holds only in-frame ones; the method was immunoSEQ multiplex PCR. This sample carries about 200,000 clones, 85% to 90% of them seen once, and the ten largest clones take 0.95% to 1.5%. Between the trimmed V and J ends, which lost 0 bases and 5 bases, there was a span of 10 bases. The CDR3 is 14 residues long. The V gene's germline CDR1 is MNHEY and CDR2 SVGAGI. The chain employs TRBV6-5 and TRBJ1-1; no reliable D call. The sequenced sample was PBMCs or T cells enriched from blood (not recorded which). The clonotype was recovered from a man aged 25-45 years who had recovered from COVID-19. CDR3 region: CASSYSGGRTEAFF. The CDR3, as DNA: TGTGCCAGCAGTTACTCAGGAGGGCGGACTGAAGCTTTCTTT.